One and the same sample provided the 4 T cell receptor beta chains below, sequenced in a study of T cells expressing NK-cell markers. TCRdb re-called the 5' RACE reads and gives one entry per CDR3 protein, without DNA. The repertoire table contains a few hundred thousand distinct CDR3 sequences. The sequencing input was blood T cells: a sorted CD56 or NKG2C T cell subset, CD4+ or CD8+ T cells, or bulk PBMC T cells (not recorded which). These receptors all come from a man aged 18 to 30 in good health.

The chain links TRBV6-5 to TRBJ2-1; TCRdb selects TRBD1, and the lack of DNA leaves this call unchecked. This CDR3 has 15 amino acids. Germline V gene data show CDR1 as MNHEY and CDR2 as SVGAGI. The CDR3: CASSYRTAYLNEQFF.

CDR3: CASALGGPGEQFF. V is TRBV19 and J is TRBJ2-1; TCRdb calls TRBD1, which cannot be checked without DNA. Germline V gene lookup returns CDR1 LNHDA and CDR2 SQIVND (reference sequence). CDR3 length: 13 amino acids.

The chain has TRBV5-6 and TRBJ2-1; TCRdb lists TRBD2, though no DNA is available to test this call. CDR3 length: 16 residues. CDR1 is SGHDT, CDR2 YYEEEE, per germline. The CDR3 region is CASSLIAGGPGTEQFF. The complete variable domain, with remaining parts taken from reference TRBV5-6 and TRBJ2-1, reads DAGVTQSPTHLIKTRGQQVTLRCSPKSGHDTVSWYQQALGQGPQFIFQYYEEEERQRGNFPDRFSGHQFPNYSSELNVNALLLGDSALYLCASSLIAGGPGTEQFFGPGTRLTVL.

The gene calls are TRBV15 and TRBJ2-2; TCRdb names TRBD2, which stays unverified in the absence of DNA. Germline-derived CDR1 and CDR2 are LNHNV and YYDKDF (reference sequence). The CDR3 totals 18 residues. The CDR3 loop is CATSRENYRREGAGELFF.